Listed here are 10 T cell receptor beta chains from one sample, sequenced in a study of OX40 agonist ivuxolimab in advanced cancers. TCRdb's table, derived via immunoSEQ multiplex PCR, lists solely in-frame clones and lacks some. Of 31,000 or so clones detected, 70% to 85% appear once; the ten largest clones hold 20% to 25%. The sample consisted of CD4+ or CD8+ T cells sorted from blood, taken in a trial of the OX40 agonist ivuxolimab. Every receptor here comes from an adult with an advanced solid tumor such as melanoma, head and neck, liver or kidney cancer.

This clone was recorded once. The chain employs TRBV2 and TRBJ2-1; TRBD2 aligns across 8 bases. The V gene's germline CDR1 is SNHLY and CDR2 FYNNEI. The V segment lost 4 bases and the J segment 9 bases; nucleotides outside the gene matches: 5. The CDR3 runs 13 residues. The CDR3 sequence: CASSGGGGPEQFF. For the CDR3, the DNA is TGTGCCAGCAGTGGGGGCGGGGGGCCTGAGCAGTTCTTC.

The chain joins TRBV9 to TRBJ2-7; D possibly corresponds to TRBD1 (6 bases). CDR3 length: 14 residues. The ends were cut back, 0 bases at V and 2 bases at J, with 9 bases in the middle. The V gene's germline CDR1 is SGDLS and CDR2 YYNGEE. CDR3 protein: CASSVAGTTYEQYF. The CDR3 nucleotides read TGTGCCAGCAGCGTAGCCGGGACAACCTACGAGCAGTACTTC.

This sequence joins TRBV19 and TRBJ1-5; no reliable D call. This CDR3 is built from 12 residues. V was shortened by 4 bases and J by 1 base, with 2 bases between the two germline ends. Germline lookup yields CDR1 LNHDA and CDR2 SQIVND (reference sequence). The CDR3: CASSTSNQPQHF. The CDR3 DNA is TGTGCCAGTAGTACCAGCAATCAGCCCCAGCATTTT.

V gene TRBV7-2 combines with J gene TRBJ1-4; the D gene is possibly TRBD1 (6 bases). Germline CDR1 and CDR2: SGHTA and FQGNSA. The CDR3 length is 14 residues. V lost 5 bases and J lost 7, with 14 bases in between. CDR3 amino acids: CASSHDFRGEKLFF. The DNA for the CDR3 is TGTGCCAGCAGCCATGACTTCAGGGGTGAAAAACTGTTTTTT.

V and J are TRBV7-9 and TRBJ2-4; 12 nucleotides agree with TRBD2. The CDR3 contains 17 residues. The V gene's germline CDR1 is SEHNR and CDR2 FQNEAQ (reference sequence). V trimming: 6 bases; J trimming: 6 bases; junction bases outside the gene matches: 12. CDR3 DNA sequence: TGTGCCAGCAGTTCTCGTTGGACTAGCGGGATGGGAAACATTCAGTACTTC. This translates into CASSSRWTSGMGNIQYF.

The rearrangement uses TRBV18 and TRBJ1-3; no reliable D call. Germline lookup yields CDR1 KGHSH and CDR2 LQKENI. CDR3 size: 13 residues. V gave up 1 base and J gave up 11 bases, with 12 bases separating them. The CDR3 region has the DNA TGTGCCAGCTCACCACGGCCCGACCTCCCCATATATTTT. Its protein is CASSPRPDLPIYF.

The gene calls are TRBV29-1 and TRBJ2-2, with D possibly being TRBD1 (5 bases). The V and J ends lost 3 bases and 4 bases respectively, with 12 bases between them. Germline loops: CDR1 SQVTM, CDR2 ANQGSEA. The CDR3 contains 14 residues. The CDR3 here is CSVEVRGFTGELFF. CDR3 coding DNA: TGCAGCGTTGAGGTTAGGGGATTCACCGGGGAGCTGTTTTTT.

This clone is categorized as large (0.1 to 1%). CDR3 region: CASRTDPGTGNGYTF. The CDR3, as DNA: TGTGCCAGCAGGACCGACCCCGGGACAGGGAATGGCTACACCTTC. The V call is TRBV27, the J call TRBJ1-2; TRBD1 matches at 9 bases. There are 15 residues in the CDR3. CDR1 is MNHEY and CDR2 is SMNVEV in the germline V gene (reference sequence). Trimming at V came to 6 bases and at J to 6 bases, leaving 11 bases not matched to a gene.

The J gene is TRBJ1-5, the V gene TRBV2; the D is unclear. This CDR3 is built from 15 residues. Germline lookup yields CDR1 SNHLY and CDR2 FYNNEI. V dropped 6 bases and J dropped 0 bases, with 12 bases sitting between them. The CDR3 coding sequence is TGTGCCAGCAGCAATAGGCTTATTAGCAATCAGCCCCAGCATTTT. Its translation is CASSNRLISNQPQHF.

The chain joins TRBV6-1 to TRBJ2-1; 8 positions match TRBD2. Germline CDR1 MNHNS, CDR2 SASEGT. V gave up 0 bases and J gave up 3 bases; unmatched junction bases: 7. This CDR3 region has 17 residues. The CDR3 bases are TGTGCCAGCAGTGAAGCTAGGCTAGCGGGCCTCTACAATGAGCAGTTCTTC. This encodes CASSEARLAGLYNEQFF.